These 10 T cell receptor beta chains share one sample of origin, sequenced in a study of cytomegalovirus exposure and HLA in healthy donors. Produced via immunoSEQ multiplex PCR; TCRdb's table is partial and in-frame only. The sample has 150,000 to 200,000 clones; roughly 80% are singletons. The sequenced sample consisted of PBMCs. The receptors were gathered from a young man in good health and CMV-seropositive.

This rearrangement joins TRBV9 to TRBJ1-2; tentative D call: TRBD1 (5 bases). CDR1 SGDLS and CDR2 YYNGEE come from the germline V gene. Between the trimmed V and J ends, which lost 0 bases and 4 bases, there was a span of 10 bases. The CDR3 has 14 residues. CDR3 loop: CASSVVGGIYGYTF. The CDR3 region has the DNA TGTGCCAGCAGCGTAGTCGGGGGGATCTATGGCTACACCTTC.

The chain employs TRBV6-6 and TRBJ1-4; a weak D match, TRBD1 (6 bases). There are 15 residues in the CDR3. Germline V gene lookup returns CDR1 MNHNY and CDR2 SVGAGI (reference sequence). Trimming pared 0 bases from V and 8 bases from J, leaving 13 bases between. The CDR3 loop reads CASSYSTGGEEKLFF. The CDR3 DNA reads TGTGCCAGCAGTTACTCGACGGGGGGCGAGGAAAAACTGTTTTTT.

The chain has TRBV27 and TRBJ1-2; 9 bases map to TRBD1. This CDR3 spans 14 amino acids. J gave up 3 bases and V 6 bases, and 5 bases lay outside the gene matches. Germline V lookup: CDR1 MNHEY, CDR2 SMNVEV (reference sequence). The CDR3 DNA sequence: TGTGCCAGCAGCCTTGGACAGGGGTACTATGGCTACACCTTC. Its translation is CASSLGQGYYGYTF.

The V and J genes are TRBV5-6 and TRBJ1-2, with 7 bases fitting TRBD1. Per the germline V gene, CDR1 is SGHDT and CDR2 is YYEEEE. V trimming: 7 bases; J trimming: 0 bases; junction bases outside the gene matches: 9. The CDR3 contains 15 residues. CDR3 region: CASAKGQLANYGYTF. The CDR3 nucleotides are TGTGCCAGCGCCAAGGGACAGCTTGCTAACTATGGCTACACCTTC.

The J gene is TRBJ2-7, the V gene TRBV9; D is uncertain. V was trimmed by 3 bases and J by 1 base, leaving 14 bases between them. From germline, CDR1 is SGDLS and CDR2 YYNGEE. The CDR3 loop spans 15 amino acids. The CDR3 loop is CASSASPEASYEQYF. The CDR3, as DNA: TGTGCCAGCAGCGCCTCCCCAGAGGCTTCCTACGAGCAGTACTTC.

The rearrangement links TRBV28 to TRBJ1-4; TRBD1 is a possible D gene (5 bases). Germline CDR1 is MDHEN and CDR2 is SYDVKM. The CDR3 loop spans 14 amino acids. V shed 2 bases and J shed 6 bases, with 10 bases lying between them. The CDR3 DNA reads as TGTGCCAGCAGTTTAGGGGGGGATGATGAAAAACTGTTTTTT. Its protein product is CASSLGGDDEKLFF.

The chain combines TRBV5-1 with TRBJ1-1; TRBD1 agrees at 9 bases. There are 16 residues in the CDR3. Germline values: CDR1 SGHRS, CDR2 YFSETQ. Germline trimming cut 4 bases from V and 7 bases from J; bases unmatched to any gene: 14. The CDR3 DNA reads TGCGCCAGCAGCACATTAGTTAGGGACAGGGATATTGAAGCTTTCTTT. This gives the protein CASSTLVRDRDIEAFF.

This clone was found a few times. This sequence joins TRBV19 and TRBJ1-5; a possible D gene is TRBD1 (5 bases). The germline gives CDR1 LNHDA, CDR2 SQIVND (reference sequence). This CDR3 contains 14 residues. V was trimmed by 4 bases and J by 7 bases, leaving 14 bases between them. The DNA of the CDR3 is TGTGCCAGTAGTAATGCCGACAGTGGACAGCCCCAGCATTTT. Protein: CASSNADSGQPQHF.

The chain links TRBV2 to TRBJ1-3; 11 bases line up with TRBD1. V lost 6 bases and J lost 4; bases outside the gene matches: 5. Germline V gene data show CDR1 as SNHLY and CDR2 as FYNNEI. The CDR3 is made up of 15 amino acids. The CDR3 nucleotides read TGTGCCAGCAGAGGGGACAGGGGGAAGGGAAACACCATATATTTT. Translating gives CASRGDRGKGNTIYF.

This chain links TRBV27 with TRBJ2-2; 11 bases are shared with TRBD2. In germline, CDR1 is MNHEY, CDR2 SMNVEV (reference sequence). V was clipped by 6 bases and J by 5 bases; unmatched bases: 11. The CDR3 spans 17 residues. This CDR3 reads CASSLALAGGGTGELFF. CDR3 DNA sequence: TGTGCCAGCAGCCTAGCCCTAGCGGGAGGCGGGACCGGGGAGCTGTTTTTT.